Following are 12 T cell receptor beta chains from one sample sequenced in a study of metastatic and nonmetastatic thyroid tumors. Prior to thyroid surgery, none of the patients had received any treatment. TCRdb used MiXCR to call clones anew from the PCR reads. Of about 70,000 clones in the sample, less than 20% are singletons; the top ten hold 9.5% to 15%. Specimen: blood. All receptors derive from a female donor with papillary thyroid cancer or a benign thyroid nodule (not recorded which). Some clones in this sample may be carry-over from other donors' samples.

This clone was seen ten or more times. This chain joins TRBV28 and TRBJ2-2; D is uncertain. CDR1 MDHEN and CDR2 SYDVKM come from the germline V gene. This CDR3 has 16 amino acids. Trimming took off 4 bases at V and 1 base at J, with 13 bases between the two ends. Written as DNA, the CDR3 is TGTGCCAGCAGTTCTCCGACTTGGAGGAACACCGGGGAGCTGTTTTTT. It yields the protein CASSSPTWRNTGELFF.

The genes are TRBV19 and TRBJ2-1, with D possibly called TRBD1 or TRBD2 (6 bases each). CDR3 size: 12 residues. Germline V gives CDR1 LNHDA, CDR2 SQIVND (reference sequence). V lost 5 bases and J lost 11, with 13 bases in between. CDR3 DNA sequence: TGTGCCAGTAGTGAAAACGGGGGCAAGCAGTTCTTC. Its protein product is CASSENGGKQFF.

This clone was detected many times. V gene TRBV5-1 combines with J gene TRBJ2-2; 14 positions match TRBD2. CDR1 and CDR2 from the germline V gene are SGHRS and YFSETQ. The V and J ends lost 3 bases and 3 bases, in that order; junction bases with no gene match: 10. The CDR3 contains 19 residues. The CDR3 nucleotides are TGCGCCAGCAGCTATAATTGGACTAGCGGGAGGTTTGACACCGGGGAGCTGTTTTTT. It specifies CASSYNWTSGRFDTGELFF.

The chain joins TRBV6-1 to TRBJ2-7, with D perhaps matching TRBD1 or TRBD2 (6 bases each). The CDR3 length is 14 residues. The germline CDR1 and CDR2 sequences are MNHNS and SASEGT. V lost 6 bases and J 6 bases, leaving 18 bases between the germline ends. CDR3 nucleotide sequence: TGTGCCAGCAGAACCAACTCAAGGGGGGCCGAGCAGTACTTC. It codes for CASRTNSRGAEQYF.

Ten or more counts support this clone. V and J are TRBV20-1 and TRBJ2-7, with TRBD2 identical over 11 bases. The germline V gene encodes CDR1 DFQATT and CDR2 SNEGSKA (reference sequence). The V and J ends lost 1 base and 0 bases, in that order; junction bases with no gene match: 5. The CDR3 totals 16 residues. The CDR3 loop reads CSARGASGRSSYEQYF. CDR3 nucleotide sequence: TGCAGTGCTAGAGGGGCTAGCGGGAGGAGCTCCTACGAGCAGTACTTC.

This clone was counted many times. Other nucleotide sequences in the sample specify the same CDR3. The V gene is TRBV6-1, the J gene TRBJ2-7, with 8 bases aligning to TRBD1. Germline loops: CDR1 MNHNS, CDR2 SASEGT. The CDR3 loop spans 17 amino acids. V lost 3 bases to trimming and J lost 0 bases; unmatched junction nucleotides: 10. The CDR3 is CASSEQDRDRYSYEQYF. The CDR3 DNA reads TGTGCCAGCAGTGAGCAGGACAGGGATCGGTACTCCTACGAGCAGTACTTC.

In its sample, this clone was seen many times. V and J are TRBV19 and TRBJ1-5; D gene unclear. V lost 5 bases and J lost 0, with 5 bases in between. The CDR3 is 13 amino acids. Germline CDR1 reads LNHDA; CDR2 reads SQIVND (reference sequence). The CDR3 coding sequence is TGTGCCAGTAGTCAAATTAGCAATCAGCCCCAGCATTTT. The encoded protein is CASSQISNQPQHF.

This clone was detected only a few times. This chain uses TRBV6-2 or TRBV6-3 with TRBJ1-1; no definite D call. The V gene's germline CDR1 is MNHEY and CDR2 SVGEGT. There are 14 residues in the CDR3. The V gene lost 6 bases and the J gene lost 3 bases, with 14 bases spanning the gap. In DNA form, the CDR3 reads TGTGCCAGCAGGCGACACTTTCGGGACACTGAAGCTTTCTTT. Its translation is CASRRHFRDTEAFF.

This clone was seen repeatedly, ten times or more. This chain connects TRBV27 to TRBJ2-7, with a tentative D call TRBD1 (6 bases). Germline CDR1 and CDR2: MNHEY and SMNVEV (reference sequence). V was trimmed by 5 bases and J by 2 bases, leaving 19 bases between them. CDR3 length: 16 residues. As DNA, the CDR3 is TGTGCCAGCAGTCCCTCAATGGGGGCGCTGACCTACGAGCAGTACTTC. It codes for CASSPSMGALTYEQYF.

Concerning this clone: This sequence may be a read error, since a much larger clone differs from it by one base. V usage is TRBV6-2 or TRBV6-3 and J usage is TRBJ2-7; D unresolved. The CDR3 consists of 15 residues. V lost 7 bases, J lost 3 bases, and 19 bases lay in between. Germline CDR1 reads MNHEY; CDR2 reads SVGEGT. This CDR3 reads CASTKIPDQGYEQYF. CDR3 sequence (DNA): TGTGCCAGCACCAAAATTCCGGATCAAGGCTACGAGCAGTACTTC.

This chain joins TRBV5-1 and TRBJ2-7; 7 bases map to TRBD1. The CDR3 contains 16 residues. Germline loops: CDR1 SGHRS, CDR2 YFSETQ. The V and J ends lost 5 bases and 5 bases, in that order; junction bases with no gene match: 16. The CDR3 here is CASSHTRTGRLHEQYF. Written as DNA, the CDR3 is TGCGCCAGCAGTCACACACGGACAGGACGCCTCCACGAGCAGTACTTC. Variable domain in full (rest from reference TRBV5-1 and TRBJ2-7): KAGVTQTPRYLIKTRGQQVTLSCSPISGHRSVSWYQQTPGQGLQFLFEYFSETQRNKGNFPGRFSGRQFSNSRSEMNVSTLELGDSALYLCASSHTRTGRLHEQYFGPGTRLTVT.

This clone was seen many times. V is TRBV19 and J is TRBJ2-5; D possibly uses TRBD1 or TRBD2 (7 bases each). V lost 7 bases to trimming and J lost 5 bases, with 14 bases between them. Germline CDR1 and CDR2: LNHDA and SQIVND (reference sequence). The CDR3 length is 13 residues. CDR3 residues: CASNPQGGETQYF. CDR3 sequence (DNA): TGTGCCAGTAACCCCCAGGGGGGGGAGACCCAGTACTTC.